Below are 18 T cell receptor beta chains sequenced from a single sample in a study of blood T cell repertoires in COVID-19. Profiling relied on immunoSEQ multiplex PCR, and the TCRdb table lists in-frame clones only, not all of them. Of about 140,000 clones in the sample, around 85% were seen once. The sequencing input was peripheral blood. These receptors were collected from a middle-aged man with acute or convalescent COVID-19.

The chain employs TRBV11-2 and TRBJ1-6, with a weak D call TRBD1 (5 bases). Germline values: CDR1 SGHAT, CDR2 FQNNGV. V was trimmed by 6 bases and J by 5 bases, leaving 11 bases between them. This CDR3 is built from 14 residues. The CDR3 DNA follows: TGTGCCAGCAGTCTACAGGCGAATAATTCACCCCTCCACTTT. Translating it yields CASSLQANNSPLHF.

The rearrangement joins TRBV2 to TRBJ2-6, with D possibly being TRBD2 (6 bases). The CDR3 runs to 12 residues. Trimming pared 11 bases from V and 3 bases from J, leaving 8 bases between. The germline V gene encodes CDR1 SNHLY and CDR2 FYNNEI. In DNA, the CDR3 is TGTGCCGGGCGGGGTGGGGCCAACGTCCTGACTTTC. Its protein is CAGRGGANVLTF.

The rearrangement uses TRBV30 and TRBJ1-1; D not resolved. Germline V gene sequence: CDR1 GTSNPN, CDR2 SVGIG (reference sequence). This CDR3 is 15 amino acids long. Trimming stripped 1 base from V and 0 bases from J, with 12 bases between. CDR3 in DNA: TGTGCCTGGAGTGGGAGAACTCGAATGAACACTGAAGCTTTCTTT. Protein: CAWSGRTRMNTEAFF.

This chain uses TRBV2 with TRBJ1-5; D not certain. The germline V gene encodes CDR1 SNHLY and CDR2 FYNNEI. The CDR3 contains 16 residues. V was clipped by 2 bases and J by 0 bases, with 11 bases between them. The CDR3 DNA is TGTGCCAGCAGTGAATCGGGATCTTATAGCAATCAGCCCCAGCATTTT. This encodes CASSESGSYSNQPQHF.

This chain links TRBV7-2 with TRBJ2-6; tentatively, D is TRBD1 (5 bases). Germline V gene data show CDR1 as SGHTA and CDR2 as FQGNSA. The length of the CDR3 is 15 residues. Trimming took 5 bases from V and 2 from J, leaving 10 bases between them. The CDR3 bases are TGTGCCAGCAGCGTAACAGGACCTGGGGCCAACGTCCTGACTTTC. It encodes CASSVTGPGANVLTF.

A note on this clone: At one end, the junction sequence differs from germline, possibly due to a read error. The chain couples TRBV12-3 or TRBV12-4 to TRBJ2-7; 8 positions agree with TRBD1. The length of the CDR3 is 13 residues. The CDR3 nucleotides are TGTGCCAGCAGTTTAACCTTCGACAGGGGCTTCCACTTC. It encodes CASSLTFDRGFHF.

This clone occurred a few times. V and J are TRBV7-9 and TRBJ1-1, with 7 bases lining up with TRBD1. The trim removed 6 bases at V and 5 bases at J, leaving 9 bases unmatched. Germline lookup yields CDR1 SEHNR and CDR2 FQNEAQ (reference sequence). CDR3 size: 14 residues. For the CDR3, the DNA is TGTGCCAGCAGGGGACAGTCTGGGAGGACTGAAGCTTTCTTT. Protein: CASRGQSGRTEAFF.

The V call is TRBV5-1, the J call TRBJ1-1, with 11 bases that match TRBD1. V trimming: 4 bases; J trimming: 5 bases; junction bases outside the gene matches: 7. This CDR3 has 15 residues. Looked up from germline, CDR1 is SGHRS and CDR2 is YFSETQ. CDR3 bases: TGCGCCAGCAGCCCGGACGGACAGGGGGCGACTGAAGCTTTCTTT. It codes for CASSPDGQGATEAFF. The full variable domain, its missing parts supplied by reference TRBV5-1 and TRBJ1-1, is KAGVTQTPRYLIKTRGQQVTLSCSPISGHRSVSWYQQTPGQGLQFLFEYFSETQRNKGNFPGRFSGRQFSNSRSEMNVSTLELGDSALYLCASSPDGQGATEAFFGQGTRLTVV.

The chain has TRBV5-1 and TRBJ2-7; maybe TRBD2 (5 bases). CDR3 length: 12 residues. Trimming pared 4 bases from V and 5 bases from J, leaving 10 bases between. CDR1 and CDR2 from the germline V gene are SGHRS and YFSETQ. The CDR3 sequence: CASSPDFHEQYF. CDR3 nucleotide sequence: TGCGCCAGCAGCCCGGACTTCCACGAGCAGTACTTC.

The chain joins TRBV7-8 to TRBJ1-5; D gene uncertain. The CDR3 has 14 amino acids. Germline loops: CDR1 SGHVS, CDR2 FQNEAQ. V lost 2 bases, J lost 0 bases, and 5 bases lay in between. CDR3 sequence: CASSLRVSNQPQHF. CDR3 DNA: TGTGCCAGCAGCTTACGGGTTAGCAATCAGCCCCAGCATTTT.

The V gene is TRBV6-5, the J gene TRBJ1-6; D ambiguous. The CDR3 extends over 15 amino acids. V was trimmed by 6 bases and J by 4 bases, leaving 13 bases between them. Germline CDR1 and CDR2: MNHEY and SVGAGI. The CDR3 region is CASRKVLAYNSPLHF. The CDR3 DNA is TGTGCCAGCAGAAAGGTGTTAGCGTATAATTCACCCCTCCACTTT.

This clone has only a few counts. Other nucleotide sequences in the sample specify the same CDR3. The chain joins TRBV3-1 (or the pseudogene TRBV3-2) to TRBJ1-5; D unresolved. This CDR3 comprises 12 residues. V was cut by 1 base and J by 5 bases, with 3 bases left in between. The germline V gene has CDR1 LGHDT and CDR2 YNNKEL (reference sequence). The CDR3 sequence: CASSQADQPQHF. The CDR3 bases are TGTGCCAGCAGCCAAGCCGATCAGCCCCAGCATTTT.

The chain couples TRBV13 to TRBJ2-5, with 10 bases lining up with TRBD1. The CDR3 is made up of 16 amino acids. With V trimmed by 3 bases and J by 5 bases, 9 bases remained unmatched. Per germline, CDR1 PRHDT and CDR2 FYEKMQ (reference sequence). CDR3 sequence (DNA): TGTGCCAGCAGCTTTTACCGGGACAGGGGCTGGGAGACCCAGTACTTC. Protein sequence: CASSFYRDRGWETQYF.

The CDR3 reads CASSAGTGGYNEQFF. CDR3 in DNA: TGCGCCAGCAGTGCCGGGACAGGGGGCTATAATGAGCAGTTCTTC. The rearrangement joins TRBV10-1 to TRBJ2-1; 12 nucleotides line up with TRBD1. Trimming took 4 bases from V and 7 from J; bases not matched to a gene: 5. The CDR3 runs to 15 residues. The germline gives CDR1 WNHNN, CDR2 SYGVQD (reference sequence).

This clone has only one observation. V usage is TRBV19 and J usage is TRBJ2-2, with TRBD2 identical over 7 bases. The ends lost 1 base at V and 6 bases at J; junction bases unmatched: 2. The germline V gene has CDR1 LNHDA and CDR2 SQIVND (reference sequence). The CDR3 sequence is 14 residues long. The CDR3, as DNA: TGTGCCAGTAGTATAGGCGGGGGTGCCGGGGAGCTGTTTTTT. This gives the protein CASSIGGGAGELFF.

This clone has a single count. The CDR3 DNA sequence: TGTGCCAGCAGCTTAGCGTGGGGCAGACGGACTGAAGCTTTCTTT. Its protein product is CASSLAWGRRTEAFF. The V call is TRBV7-2, the J call TRBJ1-1; the D gene is possibly TRBD1 (5 bases). Germline CDR1 SGHTA, CDR2 FQGNSA. The CDR3 runs 15 residues. V was cut by 0 bases and J by 5 bases, with 13 bases left in between.

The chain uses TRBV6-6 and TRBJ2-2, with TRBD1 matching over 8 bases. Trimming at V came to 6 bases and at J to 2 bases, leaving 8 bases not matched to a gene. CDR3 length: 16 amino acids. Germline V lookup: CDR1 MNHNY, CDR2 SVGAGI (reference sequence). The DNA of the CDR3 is TGTGCCAGCAGGCGGTCAGGGGGCGAAAACACCGGGGAGCTGTTTTTT. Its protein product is CASRRSGGENTGELFF.

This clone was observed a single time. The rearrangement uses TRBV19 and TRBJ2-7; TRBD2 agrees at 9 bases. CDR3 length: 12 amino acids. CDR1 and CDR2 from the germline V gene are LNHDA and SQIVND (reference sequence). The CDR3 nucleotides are TGTGCGTCTGGGAGCGGGGGGTTCGAGCAGTACTTC. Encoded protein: CASGSGGFEQYF.